The source of this T cell receptor beta chain is a study of T cell responses to AZD1222 COVID-19 vaccine. Broader study findings: Donors were mostly white British, more females; clonal diversity possibly underestimated. Nearly half of spike-specific TCRs reportedly go after variant regions that carry no mutations.

Libraries were prepared by immunoSEQ multiplex PCR; TCRdb keeps only in-frame clonotypes and omits some of them. Here the sample spans about 190,000 clones, more than 75% being singletons. V lost 0 bases and J lost 9, with 9 bases in between. The CDR3 contains 13 residues. The germline V gene has CDR1 MRHNA and CDR2 SNTAGT. For this clone: Its antigen is not known.

The sequence came from an adult in good health. The specimen comprised peripheral blood, sampled on day 0 of MenACWY control vaccination. The rearrangement links TRBV6-4 to TRBJ2-1, with no clear D. In nucleotides, the CDR3 is TGTGCCAGCAGTGACTCGATCGGTAGTGAGCAGTTCTTC. It specifies CASSDSIGSEQFF.